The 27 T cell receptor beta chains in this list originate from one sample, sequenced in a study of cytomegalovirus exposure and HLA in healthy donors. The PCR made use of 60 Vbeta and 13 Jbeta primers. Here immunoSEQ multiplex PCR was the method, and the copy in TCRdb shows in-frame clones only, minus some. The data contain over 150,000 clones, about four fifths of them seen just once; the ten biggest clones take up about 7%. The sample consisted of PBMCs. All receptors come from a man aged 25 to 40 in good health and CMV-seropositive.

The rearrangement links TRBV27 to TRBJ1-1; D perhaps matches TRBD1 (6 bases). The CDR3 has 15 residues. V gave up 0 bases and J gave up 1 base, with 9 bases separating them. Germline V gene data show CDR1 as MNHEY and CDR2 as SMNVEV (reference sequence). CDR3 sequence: CASSLSPTGNTEAFF. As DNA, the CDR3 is TGTGCCAGCAGTTTATCGCCGACAGGGAACACTGAAGCTTTCTTT.

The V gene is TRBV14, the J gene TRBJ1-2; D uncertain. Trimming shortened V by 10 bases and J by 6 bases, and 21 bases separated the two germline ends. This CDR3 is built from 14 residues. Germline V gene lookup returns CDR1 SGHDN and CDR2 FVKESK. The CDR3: CATQRQSVGHGYTF. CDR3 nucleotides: TGTGCCACCCAGCGGCAGTCAGTCGGTCATGGCTACACCTTC.

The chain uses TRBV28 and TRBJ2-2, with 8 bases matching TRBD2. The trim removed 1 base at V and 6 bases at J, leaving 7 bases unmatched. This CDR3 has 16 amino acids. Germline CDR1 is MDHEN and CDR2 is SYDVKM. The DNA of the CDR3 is TGTGCCAGCAGTTTATTACGGGGGGGGAAGGCCGGGGAGCTGTTTTTT. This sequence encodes CASSLLRGGKAGELFF.

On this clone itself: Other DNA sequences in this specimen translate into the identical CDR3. Written as DNA, the CDR3 is TGTGCCAGCACCCTTAACACTGAAGCTTTCTTT. This gives the protein CASTLNTEAFF. This sequence joins TRBV28 and TRBJ1-1, with D unresolved. Germline CDR1 reads MDHEN; CDR2 reads SYDVKM. The CDR3 is 11 amino acids. V gave up 7 bases and J gave up 2 bases, with 5 bases separating them.

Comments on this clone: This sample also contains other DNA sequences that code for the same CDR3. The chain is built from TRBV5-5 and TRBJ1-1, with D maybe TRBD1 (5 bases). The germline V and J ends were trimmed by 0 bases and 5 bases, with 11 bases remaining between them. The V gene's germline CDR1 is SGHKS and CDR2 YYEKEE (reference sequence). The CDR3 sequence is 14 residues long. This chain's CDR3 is CASSLVRGRTEAFF. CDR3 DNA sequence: TGTGCCAGCAGCTTGGTTAGGGGAAGGACTGAAGCTTTCTTT.

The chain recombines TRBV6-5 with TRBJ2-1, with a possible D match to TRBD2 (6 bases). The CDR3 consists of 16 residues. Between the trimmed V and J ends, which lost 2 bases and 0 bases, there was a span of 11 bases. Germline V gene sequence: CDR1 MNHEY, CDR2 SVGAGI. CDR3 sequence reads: CASSYVRGSSYNEQFF. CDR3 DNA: TGTGCCAGCAGTTACGTTCGGGGGAGCTCCTACAATGAGCAGTTCTTC.

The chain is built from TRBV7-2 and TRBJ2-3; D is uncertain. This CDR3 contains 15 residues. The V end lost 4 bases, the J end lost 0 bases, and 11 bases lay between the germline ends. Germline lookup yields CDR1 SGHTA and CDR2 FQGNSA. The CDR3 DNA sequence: TGTGCCAGCAGCTCCCAGACACGTAGCACAGATACGCAGTATTTT. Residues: CASSSQTRSTDTQYF.

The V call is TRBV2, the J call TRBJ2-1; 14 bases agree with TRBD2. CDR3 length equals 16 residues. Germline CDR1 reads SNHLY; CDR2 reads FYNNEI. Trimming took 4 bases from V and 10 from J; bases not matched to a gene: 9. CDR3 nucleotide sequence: TGTGCCAGCAGTGGGAGTGGGACTAGCGGGAGTATAGAGCAGTTCTTC. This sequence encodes CASSGSGTSGSIEQFF.

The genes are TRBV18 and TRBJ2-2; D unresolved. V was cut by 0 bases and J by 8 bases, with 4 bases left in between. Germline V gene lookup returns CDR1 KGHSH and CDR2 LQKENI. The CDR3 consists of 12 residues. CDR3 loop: CASSPPTGELFF. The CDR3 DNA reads TGTGCCAGCTCACCACCGACAGGGGAGCTGTTTTTT.

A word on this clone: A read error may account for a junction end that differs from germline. CDR3 residues: CASTRRAGNAEAFF. CDR3 DNA: TGTGCCAGCACTCGAAGGGCGGGGAACGCTGAAGCTTTCTTT. This chain joins TRBV6-1 and TRBJ1-1, with D unclear. Germline V gene lookup returns CDR1 MNHNS and CDR2 SASEGT. The CDR3 runs to 14 residues.

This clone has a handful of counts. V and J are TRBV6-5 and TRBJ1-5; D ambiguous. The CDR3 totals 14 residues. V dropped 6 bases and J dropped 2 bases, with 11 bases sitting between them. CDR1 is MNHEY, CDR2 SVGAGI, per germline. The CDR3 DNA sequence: TGTGCCAGCAGCCCCACCCAGGGCAATCAGCCCCAGCATTTT. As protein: CASSPTQGNQPQHF.

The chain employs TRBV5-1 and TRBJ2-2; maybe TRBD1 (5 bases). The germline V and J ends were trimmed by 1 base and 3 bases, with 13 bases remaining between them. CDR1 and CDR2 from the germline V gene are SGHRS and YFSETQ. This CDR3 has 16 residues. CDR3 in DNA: TGCGCCAGCAGCTTGATTCAGGGTGCGGACACCGGGGAGCTGTTTTTT. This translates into CASSLIQGADTGELFF.

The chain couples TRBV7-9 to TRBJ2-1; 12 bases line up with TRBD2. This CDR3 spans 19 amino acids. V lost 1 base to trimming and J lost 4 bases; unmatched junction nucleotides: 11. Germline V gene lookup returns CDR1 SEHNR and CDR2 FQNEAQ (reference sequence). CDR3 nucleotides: TGTGCCAGCAGCTTAGAAGCTAGCGGGAGGGCCTCGCGATACAATGAGCAGTTCTTC. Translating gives CASSLEASGRASRYNEQFF.

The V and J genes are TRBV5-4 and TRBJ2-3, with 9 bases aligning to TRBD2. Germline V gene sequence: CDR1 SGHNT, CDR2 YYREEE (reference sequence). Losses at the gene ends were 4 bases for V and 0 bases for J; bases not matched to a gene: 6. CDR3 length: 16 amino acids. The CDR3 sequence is CASSPGTSRSTDTQYF. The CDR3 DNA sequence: TGTGCCAGCAGCCCCGGGACTAGCCGCAGCACAGATACGCAGTATTTT.

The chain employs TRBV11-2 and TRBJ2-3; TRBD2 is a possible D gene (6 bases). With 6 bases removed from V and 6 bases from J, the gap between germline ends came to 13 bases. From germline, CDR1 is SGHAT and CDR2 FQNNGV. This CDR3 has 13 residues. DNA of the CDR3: TGTGCCAGCAGACGGACTATTGGGGATACGCAGTATTTT. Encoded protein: CASRRTIGDTQYF.

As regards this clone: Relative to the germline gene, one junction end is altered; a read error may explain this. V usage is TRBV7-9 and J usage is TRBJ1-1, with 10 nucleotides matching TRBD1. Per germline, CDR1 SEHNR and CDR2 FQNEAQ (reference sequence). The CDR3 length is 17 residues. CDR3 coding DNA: TGTTCCAGCAGCTTAGGCGACAGGGGGCGAGTGGGCACTGAAGCTTTCTTT. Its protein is CSSSLGDRGRVGTEAFF.

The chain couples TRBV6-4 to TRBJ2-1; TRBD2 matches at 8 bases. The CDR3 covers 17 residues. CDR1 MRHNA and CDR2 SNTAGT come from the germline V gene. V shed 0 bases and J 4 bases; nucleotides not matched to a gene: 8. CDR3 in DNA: TGTGCCAGCAGTGACTCTCACATTCTAGCGGGTTACAATGAGCAGTTCTTC. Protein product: CASSDSHILAGYNEQFF.

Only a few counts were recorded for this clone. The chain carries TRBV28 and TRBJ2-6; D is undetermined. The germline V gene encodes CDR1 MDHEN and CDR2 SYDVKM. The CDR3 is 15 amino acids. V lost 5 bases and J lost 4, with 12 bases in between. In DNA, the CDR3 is TGTGCCAGCAGTGATGAGGCTCTCGGGGCCAACGTCCTGACTTTC. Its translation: CASSDEALGANVLTF.

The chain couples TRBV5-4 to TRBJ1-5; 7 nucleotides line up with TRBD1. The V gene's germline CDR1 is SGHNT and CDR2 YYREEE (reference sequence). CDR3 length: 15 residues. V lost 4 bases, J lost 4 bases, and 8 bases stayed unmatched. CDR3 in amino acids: CASSPGTEKNQPQHF. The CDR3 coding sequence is TGTGCCAGCAGCCCCGGGACAGAGAAGAATCAGCCCCAGCATTTT.

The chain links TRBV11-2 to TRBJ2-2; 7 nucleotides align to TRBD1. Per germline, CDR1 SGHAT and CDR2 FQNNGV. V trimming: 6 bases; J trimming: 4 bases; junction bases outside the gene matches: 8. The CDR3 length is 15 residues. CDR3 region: CASSLGQRSTGELFF. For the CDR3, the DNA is TGTGCCAGCAGTCTGGGACAGCGGTCCACCGGGGAGCTGTTTTTT.

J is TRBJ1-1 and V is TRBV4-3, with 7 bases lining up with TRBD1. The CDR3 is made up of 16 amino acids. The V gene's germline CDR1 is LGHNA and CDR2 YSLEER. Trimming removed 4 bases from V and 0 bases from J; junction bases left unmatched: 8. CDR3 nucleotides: TGCGCCAGCAGCCTCACCCCGACAGGGATGAACACTGAAGCTTTCTTT. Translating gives CASSLTPTGMNTEAFF.

The CDR3 DNA reads TGTGCCAGCAGGAGCTCCCGGGACACCGCCTACGAGCAGTACTTC. Amino acids: CASRSSRDTAYEQYF. The chain combines TRBV6-1 with TRBJ2-7; D is possibly TRBD1 (6 bases). CDR3 length: 15 residues. Germline values: CDR1 MNHNS, CDR2 SASEGT. V gave up 6 bases and J gave up 2 bases, with 17 bases separating them.

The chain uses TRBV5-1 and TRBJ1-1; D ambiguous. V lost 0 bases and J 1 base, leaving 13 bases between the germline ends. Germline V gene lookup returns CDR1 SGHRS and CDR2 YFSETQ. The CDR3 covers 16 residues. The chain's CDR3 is CASSLGPTRQNTEAFF. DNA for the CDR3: TGCGCCAGCAGCTTGGGGCCGACAAGACAGAACACTGAAGCTTTCTTT.

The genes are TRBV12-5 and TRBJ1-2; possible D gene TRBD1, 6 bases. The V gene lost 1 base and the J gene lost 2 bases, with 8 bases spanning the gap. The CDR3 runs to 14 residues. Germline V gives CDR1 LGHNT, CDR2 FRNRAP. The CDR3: CASGLAGTNYGYTF. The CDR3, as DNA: TGTGCTAGTGGTTTGGCAGGGACAAACTATGGCTACACCTTC.

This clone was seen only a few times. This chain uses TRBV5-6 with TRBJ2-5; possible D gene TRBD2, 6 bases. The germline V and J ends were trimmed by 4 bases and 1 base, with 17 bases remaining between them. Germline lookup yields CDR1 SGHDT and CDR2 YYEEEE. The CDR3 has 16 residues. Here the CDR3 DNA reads TGTGCCAGCAGCCCCCGGGGGTTCAAGCCCCAAGAGACCCAGTACTTC. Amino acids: CASSPRGFKPQETQYF.

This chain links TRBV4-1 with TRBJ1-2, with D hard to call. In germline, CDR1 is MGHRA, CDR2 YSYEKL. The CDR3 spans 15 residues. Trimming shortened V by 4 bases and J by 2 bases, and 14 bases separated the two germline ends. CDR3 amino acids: CASSPAQRGNYGYTF. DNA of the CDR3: TGCGCCAGCAGCCCAGCCCAGAGAGGGAACTATGGCTACACCTTC.

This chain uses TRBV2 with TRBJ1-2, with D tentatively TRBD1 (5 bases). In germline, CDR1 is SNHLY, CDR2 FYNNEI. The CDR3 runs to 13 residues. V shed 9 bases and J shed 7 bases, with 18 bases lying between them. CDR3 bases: TGTGCCAGAAGACAGCGAGTTATGAGTGGCTACACCTTC. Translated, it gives CARRQRVMSGYTF. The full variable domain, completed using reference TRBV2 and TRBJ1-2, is EPEVTQTPSHQVTQMGQEVILRCVPISNHLYFYWYRQILGQKVEFLVSFYNNEISEKSEIFDDQFSVERPDGSNFTLKIRSTKLEDSAMYFCARRQRVMSGYTFGSGTRLTVV.